These T cell receptor beta chains were read from a single sample in a study of breast tumors, draining lymph nodes, adjacent tissues. In TCRdb, the multiplex PCR reads were re-called with MiXCR into one record per CDR3 protein. The data hold some 130,000 distinct CDR3 sequences, with just under 20% observed a single time. The sequenced material came from axillary lymph node tissue. The receptors stem from a female donor with breast cancer. Some clones in this sample may be carry-over from other donors' samples. Each CDR3 is given with its conserved first and last residue. A D gene is named only where the DNA matches it firmly. A row's size may be missing; if present it is once, few, many or a size class.

clone_size d_call j_call v_call cdr3_nt cdr3_aa
. TRBD1 TRBJ1-2 TRBV10-3 TGTGCCATCAGTGAGTTCGACAGGGGGCGCGGCTGCACCTTC CAISEFDRGRGCTF
many . TRBJ1-2 TRBV19 TGTGCCAGTAGTATAGGGCCAGGGAACTATGGCTACACCTTC CASSIGPGNYGYTF
many . TRBJ2-5 TRBV7-7 TGTGCTAGCAGCTTAGACAAGGGGACCCAGTACTTC CASSLDKGTQYF
many . TRBJ2-1 TRBV20-1 TGCAGTGCTAGTCTCAGGGGAACCTACAATGAGCAGTTCTTC CSASLRGTYNEQFF
many TRBD1 TRBJ1-5 TRBV25-1 TGTGCCAGCAGTGAAACAGGGGTAAATCAGCCCCAGCATTTT CASSETGVNQPQHF
many . TRBJ2-7 TRBV6-5 TGTGCCAGCAGCCACGGGAGCTCCTACGAGCAGTACTTC CASSHGSSYEQYF
. TRBD1 TRBJ1-1 TRBV2 TGTGCCAGCAGAGGAGGGTCAGGGGGCGTTACCAACACTGAAGCTTTCTTT CASRGGSGGVTNTEAFF
few . TRBJ2-7 TRBV18 TGTGCCAGCTCCACCGGGTCACCCTACGAGCAGTACTTC CASSTGSPYEQYF
many TRBD1 TRBJ1-3 TRBV2 TGTGCCAGCAGTACGAGGGGGCGAGGAAACACCATATATTTT CASSTRGRGNTIYF
many . TRBJ1-3 TRBV7-3 TGTGCCAGCAGCCTAGGGGCTGGAAACACCATATATTTT CASSLGAGNTIYF
many . TRBJ1-6 TRBV15 TGTGCCACCAGCAGAAGTACAGAGCTCCATAATTCACCCCTCCACTTT CATSRSTELHNSPLHF
many . TRBJ2-7 TRBV20-1 TGCAGTGCTAGAGATTCGGGCCGACGCGGGGACGAGCAGTACTTC CSARDSGRRGDEQYF
many . TRBJ1-2 TRBV20-1 TGCAGTGCTAGAGATCGGGGGATCTGGGGCTACACCTTC CSARDRGIWGYTF
once TRBD1 TRBJ2-4 TRBV27 TGTGCCAGCAGTTCCCTGCGTGGGGGACAGGGACGGACCAAAAACATTCAGTGCTTC CASSSLRGGQGRTKNIQCF
many . TRBJ1-5 TRBV7-9 TGTGCCAGCAGCTTAACTGACAATCAGCCCCAGCATTTT CASSLTDNQPQHF
many . TRBJ2-1 TRBV25-1 TGTGCCAGCAGGACCCAGGGTGGGCAGTTCTTC CASRTQGGQFF
many TRBD2 TRBJ2-3 TRBV19 TGTGCCACTGGGACTAGAGTGAGTACGCAGTATTTT CATGTRVSTQYF
many . TRBJ1-2 TRBV11-1 TGTGCCAGCAGCCAGGGGTACAGGCCGGGCCCTAACTATGGCTACACCTTC CASSQGYRPGPNYGYTF
many . TRBJ2-1 TRBV5-1 TGCGCCAGCAGCCCCTCAGGGAAGCCCTACAATGAGCAGTTCTTC CASSPSGKPYNEQFF
few TRBD2 TRBJ2-6 TRBV6-5 TGTGCCAGCAGTGCCCTGGGTCGGGGGGGCGGGACAGGGGCCAACGTCCTGACTTTC CASSALGRGGGTGANVLTF
. . TRBJ1-4 TRBV7-2 TGTGCCAGCAGCTTCTTAGGTGTAACTAATGAAAAACTGTTTTTT CASSFLGVTNEKLFF
many . TRBJ1-4 TRBV29-1 TGCAGCGTTGTTGGCCGGTATAATGAAAAACTGTTTTTT CSVVGRYNEKLFF
many . TRBJ1-5 TRBV10-2 TGCGCCACCCAGTCACCGGGGAAAGAACAGCCCCAGCATTTT CATQSPGKEQPQHF
many TRBD1 TRBJ2-7 TRBV10-3 TGTGCCATCAGTGAGTCAGGGGGACAGAGCCTCGAGCAGTACTTC CAISESGGQSLEQYF
many . TRBJ2-3 TRBV5-1 TGCGCCAGCAGCTTGGAGGGATCTGGCACAGATACGCAGTATTTT CASSLEGSGTDTQYF
many TRBD1 TRBJ2-7 TRBV10-3 TGTGCCATCAGCCCAGGACAGGGTCTCTCCTACGAGCAGTACTTC CAISPGQGLSYEQYF
. TRBD2 TRBJ2-5 TRBV7-9 TGTGCCAGCAGCGCCGGACTAGCGGGGGGTGGTGAGACCCAGTACTTC CASSAGLAGGGETQYF
many TRBD1 TRBJ2-1 TRBV19 TGTGCCAGTAGTACCACGGGACAGGGGTACAATGAGCAGTTCTTC CASSTTGQGYNEQFF
many TRBD2 TRBJ2-7 TRBV18 TGTGCCAGCTCACCAGGAGCGGGAGAGCAGTACTTC CASSPGAGEQYF
many . TRBJ2-5 TRBV7-3 TGTGCCAGCAGCTTACTAGTCAGAGAGACCCAGTACTTC CASSLLVRETQYF
many . TRBJ1-3 TRBV6-5 TGTGCCAGCAGAACAGTACTCTACGGTGGAAACACCATATATTTT CASRTVLYGGNTIYF
many . TRBJ1-4 TRBV9 TGTGCCAGCAGTCGAGGGGCAGGGTCTGAAAAACTGTTTTTT CASSRGAGSEKLFF
many TRBD1 TRBJ2-3 TRBV19 TGTGCCAGTAATCCGGGACAGGGGGCAGATACGCAGTATTTT CASNPGQGADTQYF
. . TRBJ1-1 TRBV20-1 TGCAGTGCTAGAGATCCCTTTTCCGGGGCTTGGAACACTGAAGCTTTCTTT CSARDPFSGAWNTEAFF
many . TRBJ2-5 TRBV18 TGTGCCAGCTCAGACGGCCCCGCGGGAGAGACCCAGTACTTC CASSDGPAGETQYF
many . TRBJ2-5 TRBV2 TGTGCCAGCAGTGAAATTTTGGACAGTAAAGAGACCCAGTACTTC CASSEILDSKETQYF
. TRBD2 TRBJ2-5 TRBV5-1 TGCGCCAGCAGCTTGGTAGCGGGAGACTGCTCCCAAGAGACCCAGTACTTC CASSLVAGDCSQETQYF
many TRBD1 TRBJ2-5 TRBV24-1 TGTGCCACCAGAAAACAGGGGGCTCTGGAGACCCAGTACTTC CATRKQGALETQYF
many . TRBJ2-5 TRBV5-1 TGTGCCAGCAGCTTAGTAGGAGAGACCCAGTACTTC CASSLVGETQYF
few . TRBJ1-3 TRBV27 TGTGCCAGCGGCATTGCGGGAAACACCATATATTTT CASGIAGNTIYF
many . TRBJ2-5 TRBV9 TGTGCCAGCAGCCCCAGTGGGGTGGAGACCCAGTACTTC CASSPSGVETQYF
. TRBD2 TRBJ2-1 TRBV6-2/TRBV6-3 TGTGCCAGCAGGGCTAGCGGGGGGGCAAGGGAGCAGTTCTTC CASRASGGAREQFF
many . TRBJ1-5 TRBV15 TGTGCCACCAGCAGAGATAGAGGAGTCAATCAGCCCCAGCATTTT CATSRDRGVNQPQHF
many . TRBJ2-1 TRBV19 TGTGCCAGTAGTATGCGAGGGACGCAGCAGTTCTTC CASSMRGTQQFF
. . TRBJ2-5 TRBV28 TGTGCCAGCAGTATAGGGGTCTTGGAGACCCAGTACTTC CASSIGVLETQYF
many . TRBJ1-6 TRBV6-6 TGTGCCAGCAGTTATCAGCCAGATAATTCACCCCTCCACTTT CASSYQPDNSPLHF
many . TRBJ2-1 TRBV6-1 TGTGCCAGCAGGAACAGGCCCCAGAGCTCCTACAATGAGCAGTTCTTC CASRNRPQSSYNEQFF
. . TRBJ1-1 TRBV19 TGTGCCAGTAGTAGCCGGACCAGGGCCGGGAACACTGAAGCTTTCTTT CASSSRTRAGNTEAFF
many . TRBJ1-2 TRBV5-1 TGCGCCAGCAGCTTGATGCGGGCTAAAGGCTATGGCTACACCTTC CASSLMRAKGYGYTF
many . TRBJ1-6 TRBV5-1 TGCGCCAGCACCTACACAAAGGATTCACCCCTCCACTTT CASTYTKDSPLHF
many TRBD2 TRBJ2-1 TRBV30 TGTGCCTGGTGGGGAGGGAGCTTGGGGGAGCAGTTCTTC CAWWGGSLGEQFF
. . TRBJ2-4 TRBV9 TGTGCCAGCAGCCCCGGACTGGGGACCCTTACTCGCTACTTC CASSPGLGTLTRYF
many . TRBJ2-1 TRBV12-3/TRBV12-4 TGTGCCAGCAGATTCGACAGAGGGACCAATGAGCAGTTCTTC CASRFDRGTNEQFF
many . TRBJ2-7 TRBV6-1 TGTGCCAGCAGTGAATCGAGTTTCGCCTACGAGCAGTACTTC CASSESSFAYEQYF
many . TRBJ1-6 TRBV5-4 TGTGCCAGCAGCTTGTCTTATACCGGCTCACCCCTCCACTTT CASSLSYTGSPLHF
many . TRBJ2-3 TRBV5-5 TGTGCCAGCAGCTTGGCGGGGAACCCAGATACGCAGTATTTT CASSLAGNPDTQYF
many . TRBJ1-5 TRBV20-1 TGCAGTGCTACTCATGTGCAGAGCAATCAGCCCCAGCATTTT CSATHVQSNQPQHF
many TRBD1 TRBJ2-1 TRBV24-1 TGTGCCACCAGTGATTGGGACAGGGGGGCCTACAATGAGCAGTTCTTC CATSDWDRGAYNEQFF